These 6 T cell receptor beta chains came from one sample sequenced in a study of CD8+CD57+ T cells in acquired aplastic anemia. Investigators profiled TCR beta VDJ and CDR3 from genomic DNA template. Each CDR3 protein gets one entry after TCRdb re-called the reads with MiXCR. In the table there are approximately 260,000 distinct CDR3 sequences, about 80% of which are singletons. Sequenced patients had shown CD8+CD57+ cell expansion by flow cytometry. The sequenced sample consisted of sorted CD4+, CD8+, or CD8+CD57+ T cells (not recorded which) from PBMCs. Receptors originate from a human donor with aplastic anemia.

The gene calls are TRBV15 and TRBJ1-6, with TRBD1 as a possible D gene (5 bases). V shed 1 base and J shed 3 bases, with 7 bases lying between them. The CDR3 has 15 amino acids. Germline V gives CDR1 LNHNV, CDR2 YYDKDF (reference sequence). CDR3: CATSRGGFYNSPLHF. The CDR3 region has the DNA TGTGCCACCAGCAGAGGGGGGTTCTATAATTCACCCCTCCACTTT.

Points on this clonotype: The junction departs from the called germline gene at one end, perhaps through a read error. This chain uses TRBV7-4 with TRBJ1-1, with D uncertain. The CDR3 loop spans 17 amino acids. Germline V gene lookup returns CDR1 SGHVT and CDR2 SQSDAQ. CDR3 sequence reads: CASSVAHYPKVNPEAFF. CDR3 DNA: TGTGCCAGCAGCGTAGCCCACTATCCAAAAGTGAACCCTGAAGCTTTCTTT. The whole variable domain, remainder taken from reference TRBV7-4 and TRBJ1-1, is GAGVSQSPRYKVAKRGRDVALRCDSISGHVTLYWYRQTLGQGSEVLTYSQSDAQRDKSGRPSGRFSAERPERSVSTLKIQRTEQGDSAVYLCASSVAHYPKVNPEAFFGQGTRLTVV.

This clonotype appeared a few times. The rearrangement uses TRBV7-2 and TRBJ2-3; D is unresolved. The length of the CDR3 is 14 residues. Trimming cost V 1 base and J 4 bases, with 9 bases left between them. The germline gives CDR1 SGHTA, CDR2 FQGNSA. The CDR3, as DNA: TGTGCCAGCAGCTTAGATCGAAGCGCAGATACGCAGTATTTT. As protein: CASSLDRSADTQYF.

The chain combines TRBV7-9 with TRBJ2-3, with D possibly being TRBD1 (7 bases). TRBJ2-2 explains the end of the DNA better; the J call may be wrong. CDR1 and CDR2 (germline): SEHNR, FQNEAQ (reference sequence). The CDR3 sequence is 14 residues long. The CDR3 sequence: CASSLQGGTGALFF. CDR3 DNA sequence: TGTGCCAGCAGCTTACAGGGGGGCACCGGTGCGCTGTTTTTT.

Remarks on this clonotype: The germline gene is not matched at one end of the junction; a read error may be the cause. The rearrangement joins TRBV7-9 to TRBJ2-3; maybe TRBD2 (6 bases). The CDR3 is made up of 13 amino acids. Germline V gives CDR1 SEHNR, CDR2 FQNEAQ (reference sequence). The DNA for the CDR3 is TGTGCCTACGAGGTAGCGGCGACCCAAACGACCCATTTT. Amino acid sequence: CAYEVAATQTTHF.

The gene calls are TRBV2 and TRBJ2-6, with D possibly TRBD2 on 6 matching bases. In germline, CDR1 is SNHLY, CDR2 FYNNEI. The CDR3 contains 15 residues. Trimming shortened V by 3 bases and J by 3 bases, and 9 bases separated the two germline ends. The CDR3 protein is CASSDVGSGANVLTF. Written as DNA, the CDR3 is TGTGCCAGCAGTGACGTCGGGAGTGGGGCCAACGTCCTGACTTTC.